A selection of T cell receptor beta chains follows, all from one sample in a study of cytomegalovirus exposure and HLA in healthy donors. Libraries were prepared by immunoSEQ multiplex PCR; TCRdb keeps only in-frame clonotypes and omits some of them. This table has some 170,000 clones, approximately 80% appearing once. The sequencing input was PBMCs. The source of these receptors is a man aged 35 to 55 in good health and CMV-seronegative. The CDR3 runs from the conserved cysteine through the conserved F or W. A D gene is named only where the DNA matches it firmly.

>TRBV19|TRBJ2-5|TRBD2
CASSLSGAQETQYF
TGTGCCAGTAGTCTTAGCGGGGCTCAAGAGACCCAGTACTTC
>TRBV15|TRBJ2-2|NA
CATKNTEGDTGELFF
TGTGCCACCAAAAACACCGAAGGGGACACCGGGGAGCTGTTTTTT
>TRBV6-1|TRBJ2-7|NA
CASSGSSPGSYEQYF
TGTGCCAGCAGTGGTTCTTCTCCGGGCTCCTACGAGCAGTACTTC
>TRBV4-1|TRBJ1-1|NA
CASSHQGSMNTEAFF
TGCGCCAGCAGCCACCAGGGTAGCATGAACACTGAAGCTTTCTTT
>TRBV21-1|TRBJ2-7|NA
CASGNGTGSYEQYF
TGTGCCAGCGGAAACGGGACAGGCTCCTACGAGCAGTACTTC
>TRBV7-7|TRBJ2-5|NA
CASSLEGEATQYF
TGTGCTAGCAGCTTAGAAGGGGAGGCGACCCAGTACTTC
>TRBV28|TRBJ1-3|TRBD1
CASSEGQAGNTIYF
TGTGCCAGCAGCGAAGGACAGGCGGGAAACACCATATATTTT
>TRBV5-4|TRBJ2-7|TRBD1
CASSLGQGGYEQYF
TGTGCCAGCAGCTTGGGACAGGGGGGGTACGAGCAGTACTTC
>TRBV21-1|TRBJ2-5|NA
CASSKLGVGGEETQYF
TGTGCCAGCAGCAAATTAGGGGTTGGAGGGGAAGAGACCCAGTACTTC
>TRBV7-9|TRBJ1-1|NA
CASSLAAQGTNEAFF
TGTGCCAGCAGCTTAGCAGCCCAGGGCACGAATGAAGCTTTCTTT
>TRBV5-6|TRBJ2-7|TRBD1
CASSLGGQGNREQYF
TGTGCCAGCAGCTTGGGCGGACAGGGGAATCGCGAGCAGTACTTC
>TRBV28|TRBJ2-3|TRBD2
CASYRSSGGTDTQYF
TGTGCCAGTTACCGGTCTAGCGGTGGCACAGATACGCAGTATTTT
>TRBV5-1|TRBJ1-2|TRBD1
CASSLGQGVGGYTF
TGCGCCAGCAGCTTGGGCCAGGGGGTAGGTGGCTACACCTTC
>TRBV5-1|TRBJ1-4|NA
CASSLGGTNEKLFF
TGCGCCAGCAGCTTGGGGGGCACTAATGAAAAACTGTTTTTT
>TRBV15|TRBJ1-2|TRBD1
CATSSNTGGYTF
TGTGCCACCAGCAGTAATACAGGGGGGTACACCTTC
>TRBV6-1|TRBJ2-2|NA
CASGRDENTGELFF
TGTGCCAGTGGGCGGGACGAGAACACCGGGGAGCTGTTTTTT